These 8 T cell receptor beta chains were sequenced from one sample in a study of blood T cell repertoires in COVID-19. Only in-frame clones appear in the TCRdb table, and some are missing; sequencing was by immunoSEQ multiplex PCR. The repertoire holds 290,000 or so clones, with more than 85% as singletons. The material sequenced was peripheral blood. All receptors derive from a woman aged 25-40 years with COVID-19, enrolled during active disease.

CDR3 nucleotide sequence: TGTGCCAGTAGTATCGACAGGGAAAGTCGTGGCTACACCTTC. It yields the protein CASSIDRESRGYTF. This sequence joins TRBV19 and TRBJ1-2, with TRBD1 matching 7 bases. CDR3 length equals 14 residues. V shed 3 bases, J shed 7 bases, and the junction held 8 bases outside the gene matches. Looked up from germline, CDR1 is LNHDA and CDR2 is SQIVND (reference sequence).

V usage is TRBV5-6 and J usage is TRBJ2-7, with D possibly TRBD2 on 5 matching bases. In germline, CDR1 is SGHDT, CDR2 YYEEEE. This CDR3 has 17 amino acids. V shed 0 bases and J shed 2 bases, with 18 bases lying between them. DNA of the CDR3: TGTGCCAGCAGCTTGGAGTCGGGGAAAGTGGGCGCCTACGAGCAGTACTTC. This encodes CASSLESGKVGAYEQYF. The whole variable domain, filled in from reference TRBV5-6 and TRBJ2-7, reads DAGVTQSPTHLIKTRGQQVTLRCSPKSGHDTVSWYQQALGQGPQFIFQYYEEEERQRGNFPDRFSGHQFPNYSSELNVNALLLGDSALYLCASSLESGKVGAYEQYFGPGTRLTVT.

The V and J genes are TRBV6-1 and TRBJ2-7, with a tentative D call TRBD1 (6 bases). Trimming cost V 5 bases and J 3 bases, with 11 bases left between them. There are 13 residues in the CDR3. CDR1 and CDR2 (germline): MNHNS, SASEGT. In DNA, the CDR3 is TGTGCCAGCAGTTCAATACAGGGCTACGAGCAGTACTTC. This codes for CASSSIQGYEQYF.

Written as DNA, the CDR3 is TGTGCCAGCCGCGAGATAGAAAAACTGTTTTTT. Its translation: CASREIEKLFF. The chain has TRBV12-3 or TRBV12-4 and TRBJ1-4, with D uncertain. The germline V and J ends were trimmed by 8 bases and 8 bases, with 9 bases remaining between them. CDR3 length: 11 residues.

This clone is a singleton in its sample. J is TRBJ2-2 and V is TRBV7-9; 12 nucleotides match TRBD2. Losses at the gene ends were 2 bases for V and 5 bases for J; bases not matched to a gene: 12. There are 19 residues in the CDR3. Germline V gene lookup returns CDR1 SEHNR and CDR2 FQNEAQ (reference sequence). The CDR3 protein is CASSLRRLAGGPGTGELFF. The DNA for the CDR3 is TGTGCCAGCAGCTTACGGCGTCTAGCGGGAGGGCCGGGTACCGGGGAGCTGTTTTTT.

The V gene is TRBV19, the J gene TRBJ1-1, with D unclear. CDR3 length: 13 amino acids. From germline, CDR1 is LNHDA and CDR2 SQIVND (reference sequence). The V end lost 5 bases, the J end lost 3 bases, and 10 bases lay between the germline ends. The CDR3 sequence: CASSQATDTEAFF. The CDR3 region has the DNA TGTGCCAGTAGTCAAGCCACAGACACTGAAGCTTTCTTT.

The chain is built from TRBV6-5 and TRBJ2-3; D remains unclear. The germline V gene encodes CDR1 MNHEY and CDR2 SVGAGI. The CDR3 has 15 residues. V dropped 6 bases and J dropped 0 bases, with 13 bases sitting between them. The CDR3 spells CASRLAAHSTDTQYF. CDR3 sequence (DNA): TGTGCCAGCAGGCTTGCAGCGCATAGCACAGATACGCAGTATTTT.

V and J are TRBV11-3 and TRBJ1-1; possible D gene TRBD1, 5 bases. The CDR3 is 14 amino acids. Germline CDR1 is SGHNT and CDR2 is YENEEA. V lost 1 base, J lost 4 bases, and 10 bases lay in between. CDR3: CASSLGGVGTEAFF. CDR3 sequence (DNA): TGTGCCAGCAGCTTAGGGGGCGTCGGCACTGAAGCTTTCTTT.